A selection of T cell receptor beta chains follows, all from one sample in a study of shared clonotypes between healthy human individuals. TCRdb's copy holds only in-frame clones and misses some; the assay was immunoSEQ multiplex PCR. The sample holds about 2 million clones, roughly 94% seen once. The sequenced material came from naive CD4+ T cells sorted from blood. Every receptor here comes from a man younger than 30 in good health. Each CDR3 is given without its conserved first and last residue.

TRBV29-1,SVDEQRSLMNTEAF
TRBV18,ASSPAGDYEQY
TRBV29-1,SVRDEFSGANVLT
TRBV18,ASSPGTDSNQPQH
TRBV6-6,ATREGGQYNEQF
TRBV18,ASSKDRDRQY
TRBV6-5,ASSYGLAALWKQY
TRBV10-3,AISRDNSYEQY
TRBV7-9,ASSLWGGRLIWETQY
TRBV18,ASSPTVTEQY
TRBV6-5,ASSRAGAKSGELF
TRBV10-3,AISESQVPLYGYT
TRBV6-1,ASSELKVQH
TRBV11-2,ASSPTGQLNTEAF
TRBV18,ASSPPARSGEQY
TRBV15,ATSRDGQSNEKLF
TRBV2,ASSEANRQDGYT
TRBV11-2,ASSSRSSYEQY
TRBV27,ASSLSGVGELF
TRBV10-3,ATLMGSGNTIY
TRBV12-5,ASGGGSRNTGELF
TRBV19,ASSSSISSYEQY
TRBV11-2,ASGDAFGGNTIY
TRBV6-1,ASSGWEGNYGYT
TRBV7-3,ASSPGAGYTGELF
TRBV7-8,ASSPDYRGSSYEQY
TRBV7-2,ASSLAADTEAF
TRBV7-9,ASSLVADPREQY
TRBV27,ASSHEGGAKNIQY
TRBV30,AWSVGGSGGYT
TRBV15,ATSIHPGGLADNEQF
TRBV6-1,ASSEPAGTYT
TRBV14,ASSLSGTGGYGYT
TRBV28,ASSPGDSRNEKLF
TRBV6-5,ASRGQGAPEKLF
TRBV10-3,AISDFRGERNEQF
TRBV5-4,ASKPIGAGRETQY
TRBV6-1,ASSEAKGNYGYT
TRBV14,ASSRVRSGNTIY
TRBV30,AYGQGGNQPQH
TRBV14,ASSQEDRGRSPLH
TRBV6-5,ASSSRSPGTAYEQY
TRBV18,ASSPGTGRYEQY
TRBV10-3,AISESANEKLF
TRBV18,ASSPGTGSDEQY
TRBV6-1,ASSVEQGNSPLH
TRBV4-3,ASSQDWTQETQY
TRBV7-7,ASSSDPGPQETQY
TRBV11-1,ASSLVSSEQF
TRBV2,ASSEPSGDTQY
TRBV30,AWSLQGFYGYT
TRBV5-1,ASSLAVGGSSDTQY
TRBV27,ASRSGTGGTGELF
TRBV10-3,AISESFTGRSEQY
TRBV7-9,ASSPGHQETQY
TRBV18,ASSPEQLRAGELF
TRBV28,ASSLRWATDAKTQY